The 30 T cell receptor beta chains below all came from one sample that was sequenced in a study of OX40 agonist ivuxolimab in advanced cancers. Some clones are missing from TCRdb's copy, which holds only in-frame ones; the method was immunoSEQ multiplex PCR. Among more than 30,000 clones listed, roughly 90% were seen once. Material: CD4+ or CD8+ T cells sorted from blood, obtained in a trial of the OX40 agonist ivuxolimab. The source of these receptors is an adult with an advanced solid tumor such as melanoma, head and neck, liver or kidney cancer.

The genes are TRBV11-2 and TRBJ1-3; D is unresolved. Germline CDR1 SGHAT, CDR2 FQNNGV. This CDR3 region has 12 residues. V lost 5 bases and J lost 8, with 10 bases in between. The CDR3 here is CASSPPEDTIYF. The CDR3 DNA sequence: TGTGCCAGCAGCCCCCCGGAGGACACCATATATTTT.

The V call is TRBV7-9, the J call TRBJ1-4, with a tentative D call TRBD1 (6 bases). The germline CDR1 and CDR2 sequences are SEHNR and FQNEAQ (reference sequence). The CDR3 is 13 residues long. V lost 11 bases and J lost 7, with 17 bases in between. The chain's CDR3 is CASRAGGREKLFF. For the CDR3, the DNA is TGTGCCTCCAGGGCGGGGGGCCGTGAAAAACTGTTTTTT.

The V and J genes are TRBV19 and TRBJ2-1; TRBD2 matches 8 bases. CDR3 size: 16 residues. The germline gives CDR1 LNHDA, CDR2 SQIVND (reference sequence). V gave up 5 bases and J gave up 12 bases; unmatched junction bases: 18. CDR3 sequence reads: CASSREGAGGPAGQFF. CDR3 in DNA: TGTGCCAGTAGTCGAGAAGGGGCGGGAGGCCCCGCGGGGCAGTTCTTC.

The CDR3 region has the DNA TGTGCCAGCAGCACCAGGGATACCGGACAATACGAGCAGTACTTC. Its translation is CASSTRDTGQYEQYF. This chain connects TRBV7-7 to TRBJ2-7; D is perhaps TRBD1 (5 bases). V lost 5 bases, J lost 4 bases, and 18 bases lay in between. This CDR3 has 15 amino acids. CDR1 SSHAT and CDR2 FNYEAQ come from the germline V gene (reference sequence).

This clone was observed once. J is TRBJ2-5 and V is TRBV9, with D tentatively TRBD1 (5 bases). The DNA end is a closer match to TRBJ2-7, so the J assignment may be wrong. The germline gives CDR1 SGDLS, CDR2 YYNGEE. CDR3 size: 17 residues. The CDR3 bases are TGTGCCAGCAGCGTAGGCGGTGGGGCTCGGTCCGGCTACGAGCAGTACTTC. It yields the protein CASSVGGGARSGYEQYF.

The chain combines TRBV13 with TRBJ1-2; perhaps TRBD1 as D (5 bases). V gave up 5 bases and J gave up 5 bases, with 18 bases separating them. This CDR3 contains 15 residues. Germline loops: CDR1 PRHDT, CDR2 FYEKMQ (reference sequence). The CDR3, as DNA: TGTGCCAGCAGCCCCCGGACACGCAAAGGGTATGGCTACACCTTC. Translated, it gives CASSPRTRKGYGYTF.

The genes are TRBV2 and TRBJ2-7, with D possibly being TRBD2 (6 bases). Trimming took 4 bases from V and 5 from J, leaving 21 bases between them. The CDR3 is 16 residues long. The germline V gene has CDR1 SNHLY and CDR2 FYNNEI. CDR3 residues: CASSAKPREPMDEQYF. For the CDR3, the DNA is TGTGCCAGCAGTGCTAAACCGCGGGAACCGATGGACGAGCAGTACTTC.

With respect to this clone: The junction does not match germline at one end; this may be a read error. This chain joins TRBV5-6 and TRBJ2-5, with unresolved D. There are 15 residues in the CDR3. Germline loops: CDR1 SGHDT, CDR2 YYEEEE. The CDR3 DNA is TGTGTCAGCAGCAAAAAGTTCGATCCTCAAGAGACCCAGTACTTC. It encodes CVSSKKFDPQETQYF.

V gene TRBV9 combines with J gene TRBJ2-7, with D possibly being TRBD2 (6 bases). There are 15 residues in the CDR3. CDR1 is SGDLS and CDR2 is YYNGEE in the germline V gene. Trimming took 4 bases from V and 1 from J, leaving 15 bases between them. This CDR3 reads CASSPGGTQSYEQYF. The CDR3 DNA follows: TGTGCCAGCAGCCCCGGTGGGACTCAATCCTACGAGCAGTACTTC.

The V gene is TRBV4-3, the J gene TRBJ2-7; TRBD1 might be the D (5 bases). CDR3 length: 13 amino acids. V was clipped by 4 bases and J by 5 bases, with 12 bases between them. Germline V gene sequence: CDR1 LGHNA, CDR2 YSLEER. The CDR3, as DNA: TGCGCCAGCAGCCTCCGGCCAGGGCACGAGCAGTACTTC. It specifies CASSLRPGHEQYF.

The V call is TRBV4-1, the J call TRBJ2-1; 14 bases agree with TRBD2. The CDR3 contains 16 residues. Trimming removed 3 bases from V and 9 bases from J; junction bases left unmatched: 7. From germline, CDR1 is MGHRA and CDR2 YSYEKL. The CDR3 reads CASSHRLAGGPSEQFF. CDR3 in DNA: TGCGCCAGCAGCCATAGACTAGCGGGAGGGCCATCTGAGCAGTTCTTC.

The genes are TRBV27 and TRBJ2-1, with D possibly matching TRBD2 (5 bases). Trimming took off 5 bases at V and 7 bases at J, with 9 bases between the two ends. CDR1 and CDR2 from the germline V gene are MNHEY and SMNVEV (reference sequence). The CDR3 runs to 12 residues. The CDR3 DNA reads TGTGCCAGCAGTCAGCGGAGGAATGAGCAGTTCTTC. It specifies CASSQRRNEQFF.

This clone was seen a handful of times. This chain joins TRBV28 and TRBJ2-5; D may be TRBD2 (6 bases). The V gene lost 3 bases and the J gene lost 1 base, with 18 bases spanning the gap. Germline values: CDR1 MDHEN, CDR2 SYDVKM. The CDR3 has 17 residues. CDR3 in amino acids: CASSFSPAGKLQETQYF. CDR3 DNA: TGTGCCAGCAGTTTCTCTCCGGCGGGAAAACTCCAAGAGACCCAGTACTTC.

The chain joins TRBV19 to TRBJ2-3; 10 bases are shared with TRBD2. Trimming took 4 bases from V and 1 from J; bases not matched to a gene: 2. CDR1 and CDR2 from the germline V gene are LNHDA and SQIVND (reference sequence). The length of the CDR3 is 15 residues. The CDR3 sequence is CASSTLAGGTDTQYF. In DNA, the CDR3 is TGTGCCAGTAGTACGCTAGCGGGAGGCACAGATACGCAGTATTTT.

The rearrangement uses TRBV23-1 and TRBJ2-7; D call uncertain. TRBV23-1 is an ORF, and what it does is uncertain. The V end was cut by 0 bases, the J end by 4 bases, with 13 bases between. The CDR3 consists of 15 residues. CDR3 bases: TGCGCCAGCAGTCAATCAATTGCCAGTGAGTACGAGCAGTACTTC. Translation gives CASSQSIASEYEQYF.

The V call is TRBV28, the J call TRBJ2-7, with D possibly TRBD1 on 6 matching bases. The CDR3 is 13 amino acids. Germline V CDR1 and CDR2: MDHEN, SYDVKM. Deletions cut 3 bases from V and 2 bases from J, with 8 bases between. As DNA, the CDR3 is TGTGCCAGCAGTTTTGCAGGGGCCTACGAGCAGTACTTC. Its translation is CASSFAGAYEQYF.

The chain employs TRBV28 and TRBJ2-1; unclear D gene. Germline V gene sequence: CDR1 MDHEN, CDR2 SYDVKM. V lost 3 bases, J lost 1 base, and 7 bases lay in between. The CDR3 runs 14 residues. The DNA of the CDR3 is TGTGCCAGCAGTTTGCCTAGTTCCTACAATGAGCAGTTCTTC. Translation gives CASSLPSSYNEQFF.

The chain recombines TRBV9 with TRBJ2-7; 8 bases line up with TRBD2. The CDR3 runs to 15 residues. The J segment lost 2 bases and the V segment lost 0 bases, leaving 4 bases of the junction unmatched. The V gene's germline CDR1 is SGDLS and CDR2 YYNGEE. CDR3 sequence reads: CASSVDSGSPYEQYF. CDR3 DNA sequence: TGTGCCAGCAGCGTAGACAGCGGGAGTCCCTACGAGCAGTACTTC.

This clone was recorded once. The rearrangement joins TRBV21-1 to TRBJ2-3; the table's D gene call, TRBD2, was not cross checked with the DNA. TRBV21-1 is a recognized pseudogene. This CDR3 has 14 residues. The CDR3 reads CAKPGLAFTDTQYF. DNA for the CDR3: TGTGCCAAACCGGGACTAGCCTTCACAGATACGCAGTATTTT.

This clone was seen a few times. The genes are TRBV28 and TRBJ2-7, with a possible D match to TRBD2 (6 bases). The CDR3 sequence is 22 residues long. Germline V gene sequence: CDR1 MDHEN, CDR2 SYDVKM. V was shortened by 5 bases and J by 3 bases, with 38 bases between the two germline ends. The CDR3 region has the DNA TGTGCCAGCAGTACCCCACCCGATTCTGAACGGGAGAGTTTGTCTGCGGTCTACGAGCAGTACTTC. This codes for CASSTPPDSERESLSAVYEQYF.

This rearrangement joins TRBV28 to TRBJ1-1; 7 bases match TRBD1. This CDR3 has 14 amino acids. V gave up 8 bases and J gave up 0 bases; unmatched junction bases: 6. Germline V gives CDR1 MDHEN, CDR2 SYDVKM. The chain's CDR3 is CASLETGMNTEAFF. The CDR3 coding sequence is TGTGCCAGCCTGGAGACAGGGATGAACACTGAAGCTTTCTTT.

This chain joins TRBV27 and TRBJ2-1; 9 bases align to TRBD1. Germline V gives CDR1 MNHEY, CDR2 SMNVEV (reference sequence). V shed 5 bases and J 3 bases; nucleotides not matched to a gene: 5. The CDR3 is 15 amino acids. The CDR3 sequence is CASSTDRGGYNEQFF. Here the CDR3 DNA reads TGTGCCAGCAGTACAGACAGGGGGGGCTACAATGAGCAGTTCTTC.

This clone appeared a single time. The CDR3 nucleotides read TGTGCCAGCAGTTCGGCCTTTGGGTGGGGTATGGACGAGCAGTACTTC. It yields the protein CASSSAFGWGMDEQYF. The chain employs TRBV6-5 and TRBJ2-7, with no clear D. The CDR3 totals 16 residues. The V gene lost 4 bases and the J gene lost 5 bases, with 21 bases spanning the gap. In germline, CDR1 is MNHEY, CDR2 SVGAGI.

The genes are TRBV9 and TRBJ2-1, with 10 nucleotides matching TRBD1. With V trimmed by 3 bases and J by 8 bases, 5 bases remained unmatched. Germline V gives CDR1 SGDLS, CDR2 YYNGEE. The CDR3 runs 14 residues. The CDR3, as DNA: TGTGCCAGCAGCGCTGGGACAGGGGTGCATGAGCAGTTCTTC. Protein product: CASSAGTGVHEQFF.

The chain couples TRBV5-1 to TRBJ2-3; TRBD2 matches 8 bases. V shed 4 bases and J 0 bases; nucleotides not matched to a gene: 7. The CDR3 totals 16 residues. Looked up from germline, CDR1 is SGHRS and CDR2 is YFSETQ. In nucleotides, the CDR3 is TGCGCCAGCAGCCTTCAACCTAGCGGGAGCACAGATACGCAGTATTTT. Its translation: CASSLQPSGSTDTQYF.

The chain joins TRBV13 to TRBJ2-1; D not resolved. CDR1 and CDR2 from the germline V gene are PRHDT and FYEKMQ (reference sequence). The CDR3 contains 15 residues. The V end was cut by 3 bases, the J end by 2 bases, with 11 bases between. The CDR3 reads CASSLRPNAYNEQFF. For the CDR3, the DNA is TGTGCCAGCAGCTTGAGACCCAATGCCTACAATGAGCAGTTCTTC.

The CDR3 here is CASSEGGVWREATGELFF. The CDR3 coding sequence is TGTGCCAGCAGCGAGGGGGGTGTGTGGCGGGAGGCCACCGGGGAGCTGTTTTTT. J is TRBJ2-2 and V is TRBV9; 8 positions match TRBD2. Germline V gives CDR1 SGDLS, CDR2 YYNGEE. This CDR3 comprises 18 residues. V dropped 3 bases and J dropped 4; count of bases not matched to a gene: 14.

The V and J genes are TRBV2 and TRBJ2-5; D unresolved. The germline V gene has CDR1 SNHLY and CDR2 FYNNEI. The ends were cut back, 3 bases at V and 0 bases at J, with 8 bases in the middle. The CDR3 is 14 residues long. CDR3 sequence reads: CASSDRRYQETQYF. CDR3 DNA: TGTGCCAGCAGTGACAGACGGTACCAAGAGACCCAGTACTTC.

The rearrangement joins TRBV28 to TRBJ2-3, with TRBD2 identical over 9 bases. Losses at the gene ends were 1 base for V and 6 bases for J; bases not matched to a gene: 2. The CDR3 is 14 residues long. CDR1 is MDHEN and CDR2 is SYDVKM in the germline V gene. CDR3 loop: CASSLSGLADTQYF. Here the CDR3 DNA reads TGTGCCAGCAGTTTATCCGGACTAGCGGATACGCAGTATTTT. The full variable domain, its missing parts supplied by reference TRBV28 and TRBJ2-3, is DVKVTQSSRYLVKRTGEKVFLECVQDMDHENMFWYRQDPGLGLRLIYFSYDVKMKEKGDIPEGYSVSREKKERFSLILESASTNQTSMYLCASSLSGLADTQYFGPGTRLTVL.

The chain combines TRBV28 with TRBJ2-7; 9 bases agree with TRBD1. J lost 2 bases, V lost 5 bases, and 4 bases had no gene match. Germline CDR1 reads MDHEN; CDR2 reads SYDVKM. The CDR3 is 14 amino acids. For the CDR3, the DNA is TGTGCCAGCAGTATGGGACAGGGAGCCTACGAGCAGTACTTC. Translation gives CASSMGQGAYEQYF.